This T cell receptor beta chain was sequenced in a study of long-term antiretroviral therapy in people with HIV (dated by TCRdb to 2022 to 2024). Study-wide context: The earliest samples were collected approximately a decade before the 2015 WHO recommendation for immediate ART, a period when ART was typically delayed until CD4 counts fell. A total of some 210 cryopreserved PBMC samples were contributed to the cohort by 30 adults with confirmed HIV infection, with samples collected serially over a mean of about 6 years (range 1-12). Among the 30 to 35 participants with HIV, eleven were female. A retrospective serial study tested whether changes in peripheral blood TRB repertoire composition and diversity were associated with ART initiation and durable HIV suppression. Test extractions of a monoclonal T-cell line alongside 30 to 35 polyclonal samples showed no cross-contamination during QIAcube processing. The research as a whole found: Owing to limited PBMC availability, only the TCR beta chain was sequenced, without alpha chain pairing. Inferences about post-ART repertoire changes were limited because no data were available on ART adherence, viral resistance or therapy changes. Expanded TRB clones identified before ART initiation dominated the repertoire at all time points, although this dominance fluctuated and declined in many PLHIV after ART. Compared with controls, HIV repertoires had narrower CDR3 length ranges, and the network structure pointed to an antigen-experienced repertoire that shifted only slightly toward naive after ART. Because cell numbers in pre-ART samples were limited, unsorted PBMC were profiled instead of sorted CD4+ and CD8+ T cells. Samples dated from 2004 to 2017, and the ART regimens used may be less effective than current ones. ART initiation was associated with a significant increase in TRB diversity, but diversity stayed significantly below transplant donor controls even after long-term ART.

With regard to this clone: Its antigen has not been determined. Base qualities were left out, and no much larger clone turns up one base away.

Participants were included only if at least one PBMC sample before ART initiation and at least two post-ART samples were available. Every participant with HIV received treatment in the United States of America. Before DNA extraction, cryopreserved samples of about 0.9-11 million PBMC were thawed and washed. At the time of the earliest PBMC sample, participants with HIV were aged between roughly 20 and 54 years. PBMC samples from each participant spanned 1-4 timepoints before ART initiation and 2-8 timepoints after ART initiation, with a median of 7 samples. For every participant, serial HIV viral load, CD4+ T-cell count, ART history and demographic data were obtained. Genomic DNA was extracted from unsorted PBMC with a Qiagen kit on a QIAcube, with processing performed in batches of 12 samples. From the cysteine up to the phenylalanine, the CDR3 has a length of 16 residues. The CDR3 DNA has 48 bases and is translated from base 1. Looking up the germline V gene yields CDR1 SGHTA and CDR2 FQGNSA. V lost 4 bases and J lost 1 base; the stretch between them is 17 bases long.

The immunoSEQ hsTCRB v3.0 assay was used at survey level resolution to sequence the TRB variable region. The targeted TRB sequencing depth was roughly 40,000-55,000 T-cell genomes per sample. An Illumina MiSeq with a v3 150-cycle kit was used to sequence the pooled TRB libraries. In the paper's pipeline: Analysis of repertoires was carried out in R inside a reproducible Nextflow workflow spanning QC, data transformation and analysis. LymphoSeq2, an R package for exploring AIRR-Seq data, was used to implement the custom analyses. A handful of samples that produced fewer than 5000 total TRB sequences were removed, so 150 to 200 HIV repertoires were analyzed. Of the roughly 180 retained HIV repertoires, roughly 61 were collected before and around 130 after ART initiation. Repertoires were downsampled to 5000 TRB nucleotide sequences, with summary statistics averaged over 100 downsampling iterations. Only TRB sequences with CDR3 regions of at least seven amino acids were retained for analysis. Diversity was measured with a Shannon entropy-derived clonality score and the Gini coefficient. In the repertoire networks, any two of the top 5000 CDR3 amino acid sequences were connected whenever the two sequences differed by an edit distance of one. For TRB CDR3 amino acid sequences, GLIPH2 was used to predict antigen specificity groups and MHC restriction. CDR3 amino acid sequences were matched against VDJdb and McPAS-TCR to flag known CMV, EBV, HIV or tissue antigen associations. Pre-ART, post-ART and control groups were compared with Wilcoxon signed-rank tests and Holm-Bonferroni correction. The clones in this table, taken by TCRdb from immuneACCESS, are in-frame only. Not every clone is retained; where verified, under half of the shortfall comes from an unresolved V gene, and the cause of the rest is unknown. V and J calls and clone size come straight from that table; D and trimming were deduced from the DNA. The sample has approximately 35,000 clones on record, 94% of them singletons. The ten biggest clones cover 3.5% to 4.5% of the sample.

The sequence derives from a woman in her fifties or sixties with HIV. This specimen consisted of unsorted PBMCs, obtained around 5.3 years after starting antiretroviral therapy. The chain links TRBV7-2 with TRBJ2-7; a weak D assignment points to TRBD1 (6 bases agree). The CDR3 protein is CASSSPDRSRSYEQYF. The sequenced DNA: TGTGCCAGCAGCTCACCGGACAGATCGCGTTCCTACGAGCAGTACTTC.